This entry features one T cell receptor (beta chain) sequence. The CDR3 has 12 amino acids. Germline CDR1 reads GTSNPN; CDR2 reads SVGIG (reference sequence). Deletions cut 7 bases from V and 1 base from J, with 10 bases between. How the authors handled the data: By means of reference gene primer amplification, nucleated cell counts were estimated. Profiling relied on immunoSEQ multiplex PCR, and the TCRdb table lists in-frame clones only, not all of them. Clone size and the V and J calls come from that table; the DNA yielded D and trimming. The repertoire holds around 100,000 clones, with roughly 80% as singletons. This entry comes from a study of blood T cell repertoires in COVID-19. About the research overall: COVID-19 samples from acute and convalescent phases originated in the United States, Italy and Spain. PBMCs, B-cell-depleted T cells, or T cells were the source of the cDNA or gDNA that made up the material.

This TCR came from a woman of 80 years or more with active or convalescent COVID-19. The chain has TRBV30 and TRBJ1-1, with a weak D call TRBD1 (6 bases). The specimen was peripheral blood. The CDR3 nucleotides are TGTGCCTTAGGACAGAAGAACACTGAAGCTTTCTTT. This codes for CALGQKNTEAFF.